The following is a TCR beta chain sequence with its context. Its antigen remains unknown. Two oligonucleotides, mixed equimolar, formed the beta constant-region primer covering TRBC1 and TRBC2. Four rounds of PCR amplified the ligated cDNA using nested alpha and beta constant-region primers plus SP2. TCRdb analysed the UMI-ligation and nested PCR reads with MiXCR anew, one entry per CDR3 protein. The repertoire holds some 31,000 distinct CDR3 sequences, with about a fifth as singletons. Trimming took off 4 bases at V and 4 bases at J, with 8 bases between the two ends. The CDR3 runs 13 residues. The V gene's germline CDR1 is SGHNT and CDR2 YENEEA. These data originate in a study of naive and memory T cell subsets. Study-level results: TCR counts from RNA may reflect activation-linked expression changes.

The V and J genes are TRBV11-3 and TRBJ2-1, with D tentatively TRBD2 (6 bases). The receptor was derived from a human donor in good health. Specimen: effector memory CD4+ T cells from blood. The subset was: effector memory, CD45RA- CD27-. The CDR3: CASSWGLYNEQFF. The CDR3 DNA follows: TGTGCCAGCAGCTGGGGACTTTACAATGAGCAGTTCTTC.